Listed below are T cell receptor beta chains from one sample, sequenced in a study of blood T cell repertoires in COVID-19. Clones were sequenced by immunoSEQ multiplex PCR, and TCRdb holds only the in-frame ones, with some missing. The sample holds approximately 290,000 clones, roughly 89% seen once. Sequenced material: peripheral blood. The receptors derive from a young man with acute or convalescent COVID-19. Each CDR3 is given with its conserved first and last residue. Fields, in order: clone size, V gene, D gene, J gene, CDR3 protein, CDR3 DNA. The D gene is left open where the match is weak. A row's size may be missing; if present it is once, few, many or a size class.

clone size: once; V gene: TRBV28; D gene: TRBD1; J gene: TRBJ1-4; CDR3 protein: CASRTVLGTGTNEKLFF; CDR3 DNA: TGTGCCAGCCGCACTGTACTTGGGACAGGGACTAATGAAAAACTGTTTTTT
clone size: .; V gene: TRBV6-5; D gene: .; J gene: TRBJ1-2; CDR3 protein: CASSPQGYGYTF; CDR3 DNA: TGTGCCAGCAGTCCACAGGGTTATGGCTACACCTTC
clone size: .; V gene: TRBV7-6; D gene: .; J gene: TRBJ2-2; CDR3 protein: CASSWGHGGGTGELFF; CDR3 DNA: TGTGCCAGCAGCTGGGGGCATGGGGGCGGTACCGGGGAGCTGTTTTTT
clone size: .; V gene: TRBV29-1; D gene: .; J gene: TRBJ1-2; CDR3 protein: CSVGGGQGYGYTF; CDR3 DNA: TGCAGCGTCGGGGGAGGGCAGGGCTATGGCTACACCTTC
clone size: once; V gene: TRBV30; D gene: .; J gene: TRBJ1-6; CDR3 protein: CAWSTGSSYNSPLHF; CDR3 DNA: TGTGCCTGGAGCACGGGGAGCTCCTATAATTCACCCCTCCACTTT
clone size: .; V gene: TRBV5-8; D gene: .; J gene: TRBJ2-5; CDR3 protein: CASSYKQGWETQYF; CDR3 DNA: TGTGCCAGCAGCTATAAACAGGGTTGGGAGACCCAGTACTTC
clone size: .; V gene: TRBV27; D gene: TRBD1; J gene: TRBJ1-2; CDR3 protein: CASSSAATGGPIYGYTF; CDR3 DNA: TGTGCCAGCAGTTCAGCAGCGACAGGGGGCCCCATCTATGGCTACACCTTC
clone size: .; V gene: TRBV19; D gene: TRBD1; J gene: TRBJ1-4; CDR3 protein: CASSIWGTGSEKLFF; CDR3 DNA: TGTGCCAGTAGTATATGGGGGACAGGGAGTGAAAAACTGTTTTTT
clone size: .; V gene: TRBV19; D gene: .; J gene: TRBJ1-2; CDR3 protein: CASSIVSANYGYTF; CDR3 DNA: TGTGCCAGTAGTATAGTGTCCGCTAACTATGGCTACACCTTC
clone size: .; V gene: TRBV5-1; D gene: .; J gene: TRBJ1-2; CDR3 protein: CASSLTGREGYTF; CDR3 DNA: TGCGCCAGCAGCTTAACAGGGAGAGAAGGCTACACCTTC
clone size: .; V gene: TRBV2; D gene: .; J gene: TRBJ2-5; CDR3 protein: CASAGGETQYF; CDR3 DNA: TGTGCCAGCGCTGGGGGGGAGACCCAGTACTTC
clone size: once; V gene: TRBV3-1/TRBV3-2; D gene: .; J gene: TRBJ2-7; CDR3 protein: CASSQSALTYEQYF; CDR3 DNA: TGTGCCAGCAGCCAGAGCGCACTAACCTACGAGCAGTACTTC
clone size: .; V gene: TRBV12-3/TRBV12-4; D gene: TRBD2; J gene: TRBJ2-1; CDR3 protein: CASSKRERDEQFF; CDR3 DNA: TGTGCCAGCAGTAAGCGGGAGAGGGATGAGCAGTTCTTC
clone size: few; V gene: TRBV30; D gene: .; J gene: TRBJ2-7; CDR3 protein: CAWSGGPTGYEQYF; CDR3 DNA: TGTGCCTGGAGTGGCGGGCCCACTGGGTACGAGCAGTACTTC
clone size: .; V gene: TRBV3-1/TRBV3-2; D gene: TRBD1; J gene: TRBJ1-4; CDR3 protein: CASSQQTGQVYEKLFF; CDR3 DNA: TGTGCCAGCAGCCAGCAAACGGGACAGGTATACGAAAAACTGTTTTTT
clone size: .; V gene: TRBV6-6; D gene: .; J gene: TRBJ2-3; CDR3 protein: CASSDSSSTDTQYF; CDR3 DNA: TGTGCCAGCTCGGACAGCAGCTCCACAGATACGCAGTATTTT
clone size: .; V gene: TRBV3-1/TRBV3-2; D gene: TRBD2; J gene: TRBJ2-1; CDR3 protein: CASSQVTSGASYNEQFF; CDR3 DNA: TGTGCCAGCAGCCAGGTGACTAGCGGGGCCTCCTACAATGAGCAGTTCTTC
clone size: .; V gene: TRBV27; D gene: .; J gene: TRBJ2-7; CDR3 protein: CASSLSGSWPYEQYF; CDR3 DNA: TGTGCCAGCAGTTTATCGGGTAGCTGGCCCTACGAGCAGTACTTC
clone size: .; V gene: TRBV5-1; D gene: TRBD1; J gene: TRBJ1-1; CDR3 protein: CASSFMTGGTEAFF; CDR3 DNA: TGCGCCAGCAGCTTCATGACAGGGGGCACTGAAGCTTTCTTT